This TCR beta chain was obtained from a study of T cell repertoires in cytomegalovirus infection. General study points: Adding up the frequency of public TCR beta families identified people who carried CMV plus the relevant HLA. Dominating the ex vivo response were TCR beta clonotypes that were CMV-specific and HLA-C-restricted.

TCRdb fed the reads into MiXCR, producing one record per CDR3 protein. The sample records around 540,000 distinct CDR3 sequences, roughly a third being singletons. This clonotype showed up many times. The antigen is not known. The source is a human donor in good health (CMV status not recorded). Some clones in this sample may be carry-over from other donors' samples. Sequencing used cultured PBMCs, obtained from culture after CMV antigen stimulation.

Here the CDR3 reads CASSYAGLGRDTEAFF. The CDR3 bases are TGTGCCAGCAGTTACGCGGGGTTGGGAAGGGACACTGAAGCTTTCTTT. The genes are TRBV6-5 and TRBJ1-1; D is ambiguous. V gave up 2 bases and J gave up 3 bases, with 16 bases separating them. Germline CDR1 is MNHEY and CDR2 is SVGAGI. The CDR3 is 16 amino acids.